These 14 T cell receptor beta chains were all obtained from the same sample, sequenced in a study of T cell responses to AZD1222 COVID-19 vaccine. The protocol was immunoSEQ multiplex PCR, while the TCRdb copy is restricted to in-frame clones and leaves out a portion. The data contain roughly 180,000 clones, approximately 90% of them seen just once; the ten biggest clones take up 1% to 1.5%. Sequenced here: peripheral blood, sampled 28 days after the second AZD1222 dose. The source of these receptors is an adult who received the AZD1222 COVID-19 vaccine.

This chain joins TRBV9 and TRBJ2-1; 11 positions match TRBD2. The CDR3 length is 15 residues. Trimming took 4 bases from V and 3 from J; bases not matched to a gene: 3. Germline V gene lookup returns CDR1 SGDLS and CDR2 YYNGEE. The CDR3 is CASSSGLAGYNEQFF. The CDR3 DNA reads TGTGCCAGCAGCAGCGGACTAGCGGGCTACAATGAGCAGTTCTTC. The variable domain in full, with the rest retrieved from reference TRBV9 and TRBJ2-1, is DSGVTQTPKHLITATGQRVTLRCSPRSGDLSVYWYQQSLDQGLQFLIQYYNGEERAKGNILERFSAQQFPDLHSELNLSSLELGDSALYFCASSSGLAGYNEQFFGPGTRLTVL.

This rearrangement joins TRBV19 to TRBJ2-2, with no clear D. This CDR3 spans 15 amino acids. Looked up from germline, CDR1 is LNHDA and CDR2 is SQIVND (reference sequence). V was shortened by 6 bases and J by 0 bases, with 11 bases between the two germline ends. CDR3 bases: TGTGCCAGTAGGACTTCGTCCCCGAACACCGGGGAGCTGTTTTTT. It yields the protein CASRTSSPNTGELFF.

The V call is TRBV30, the J call TRBJ1-2; 7 bases are shared with TRBD1. This CDR3 comprises 12 residues. Trimming at V came to 1 base and at J to 6 bases, leaving 2 bases not matched to a gene. Germline lookup yields CDR1 GTSNPN and CDR2 SVGIG (reference sequence). The CDR3 nucleotides read TGTGCCTGGAGTGGACAGGGAAATGGCTACACCTTC. Its translation is CAWSGQGNGYTF.

The V gene is TRBV10-3, the J gene TRBJ1-2, with D uncertain. The V gene lost 1 base and the J gene lost 4 bases, with 4 bases spanning the gap. CDR1 is ENHRY and CDR2 is SYGVKD in the germline V gene. The CDR3 is made up of 12 amino acids. The CDR3 loop is CAISEYLYGYTF. In DNA, the CDR3 is TGTGCCATCAGTGAGTACCTCTATGGCTACACCTTC.

This clone was recorded once. The chain links TRBV24-1 to TRBJ1-3, with D hard to call. Germline lookup yields CDR1 KGHDR and CDR2 SFDVKD. The CDR3 loop spans 17 amino acids. Between the trimmed V and J ends, which lost 1 base and 0 bases, there was a span of 12 bases. CDR3 amino acids: CATSDFARGYSGNTIYF. The DNA of the CDR3 is TGTGCCACCAGTGATTTCGCCCGCGGATACTCTGGAAACACCATATATTTT.

The chain joins TRBV5-6 to TRBJ1-6, with a possible D match to TRBD1 (5 bases). V was cut by 4 bases and J by 8 bases, with 16 bases left in between. This CDR3 region has 15 residues. Germline assignment: CDR1 SGHDT and CDR2 YYEEEE. CDR3 in DNA: TGTGCCAGCAGCCCCGGGACGGCGATTTATTCACCCCTCCACTTT. This codes for CASSPGTAIYSPLHF.

The V gene is TRBV28, the J gene TRBJ2-5, with D perhaps TRBD1 (6 bases). Germline-derived CDR1 and CDR2 are MDHEN and SYDVKM. V lost 5 bases, J lost 2 bases, and 18 bases lay in between. The CDR3 extends over 16 amino acids. The CDR3 loop reads CASSVGAYRGQETQYF. Here the CDR3 DNA reads TGTGCCAGCAGTGTGGGGGCATATAGAGGGCAAGAGACCCAGTACTTC.

V is TRBV5-4 and J is TRBJ1-4; D ambiguous. Trimming removed 0 bases at V and 0 bases at J, with 6 bases between. Germline-derived CDR1 and CDR2 are SGHNT and YYREEE (reference sequence). This CDR3 has 15 residues. CDR3 bases: TGTGCCAGCAGCTTGGGACATACAACTAATGAAAAACTGTTTTTT. This gives the protein CASSLGHTTNEKLFF.

This sequence joins TRBV5-1 and TRBJ1-3; D may be TRBD1 (6 bases). V gave up 1 base and J gave up 4 bases, with 12 bases separating them. The CDR3 runs 15 residues. Looked up from germline, CDR1 is SGHRS and CDR2 is YFSETQ. CDR3 in DNA: TGCGCCAGCAGCTTGAGTGGGCAGGGGGGAAACACCATATATTTT. It encodes CASSLSGQGGNTIYF. Together with reference TRBV5-1 and TRBJ1-3, the CDR3 gives the full variable domain: KAGVTQTPRYLIKTRGQQVTLSCSPISGHRSVSWYQQTPGQGLQFLFEYFSETQRNKGNFPGRFSGRQFSNSRSEMNVSTLELGDSALYLCASSLSGQGGNTIYFGEGSWLTVV.

The CDR3 loop is CASTDNGGGQRLNEQFF. The DNA for the CDR3 is TGTGCCAGCACCGACAACGGCGGGGGGCAACGGTTAAATGAGCAGTTCTTC. J is TRBJ2-1 and V is TRBV21-1; the table's D call, TRBD2, has no DNA check behind it. TRBV21-1 is designated a pseudogene. This CDR3 contains 17 residues.

In DNA form, the CDR3 reads TGCGCCAGCAGCCAAGCATTTAAAAGAGCTAACTATGGCTACACCTTC. It is translated as CASSQAFKRANYGYTF. The chain has TRBV4-1 and TRBJ1-2; the D is unclear. The CDR3 has 16 amino acids. Germline-derived CDR1 and CDR2 are MGHRA and YSYEKL. Deletions cut 1 base from V and 0 bases from J, with 12 bases between.

This chain connects TRBV6-5 to TRBJ1-1; D is possibly TRBD1 (5 bases). Germline-derived CDR1 and CDR2 are MNHEY and SVGAGI. There are 16 residues in the CDR3. Trimming took 0 bases from V and 3 from J, leaving 14 bases between them. CDR3 DNA: TGTGCCAGCAGTTACTCAGAGGGGTGGGAGGACACTGAAGCTTTCTTT. It codes for CASSYSEGWEDTEAFF.

The chain links TRBV4-3 to TRBJ1-3; no definite D call. The CDR3 is 11 amino acids. The germline V gene encodes CDR1 LGHNA and CDR2 YSLEER. Trimming removed 4 bases at V and 4 bases at J, with 2 bases between. The DNA of the CDR3 is TGCGCCAGCAGCCTCGGAAACACCATATATTTT. The encoded protein is CASSLGNTIYF.

The J gene is TRBJ1-5, the V gene TRBV30; 7 bases are shared with TRBD1. The CDR3 runs 13 residues. The ends lost 1 base at V and 13 bases at J; junction bases unmatched: 10. Germline CDR1 is GTSNPN and CDR2 is SVGIG (reference sequence). The CDR3 nucleotides are TGTGCCTGGAGTGCCCGGACAGGCACTGAACAGCATTTT. Its protein product is CAWSARTGTEQHF.